This T cell receptor beta chain was profiled in a study of blood T cells in healthy people across ages. A second PCR, run for roughly 7 to 12 cycles, used a sample-barcoded 5' primer plus a J-beta primer mix. Researchers report that a template-switch adaptor with 12 random nucleotides tagged each cDNA molecule. TCRdb used MiXCR to reprocess the 5' RACE reads, holding one entry per CDR3 protein. The sample carries hundreds of thousands of distinct CDR3 sequences, under 35% recorded once. Findings and caveats of the study: Older age went with lower TCR beta diversity per million T cells, in a roughly linear way. Greater diversity and more naive CD4+ cells were seen in long-lived donors than in aged donors.

The CDR3 loop spans 14 amino acids. CDR1 is SNHLY and CDR2 is FYNNEI in the germline V gene. Between the trimmed V and J ends, which lost 5 bases and 0 bases, there was a span of 10 bases. This clonotype has just a few counts. Its specificity is unknown. The sequencing input was blood. The chain links TRBV2 to TRBJ1-1; D is perhaps TRBD1 (5 bases). This clonotype originated in a woman of 80 years or more in good health. In nucleotides, the CDR3 is TGTGCCAGCAGTCCAAGGGACCTGAACACTGAAGCTTTCTTT. It codes for CASSPRDLNTEAFF.